Listed below are T cell receptor beta chains from one sample, sequenced in a study of blood T cell repertoires in COVID-19. Clones were read by immunoSEQ multiplex PCR, and TCRdb kept only the in-frame ones, dropping some. The sample consists of just over 150,000 clones, approximately 95% of them appearing once. The specimen sequenced was peripheral blood. Every receptor here comes from a woman between 45 and 65 years old with acute or convalescent COVID-19. Each CDR3 is given with its conserved first and last residue. The D gene is left open where the match is weak. A clone size is listed for some rows: how often the clone was seen (once, few, many), or a class if it is expanded.

>TRBV7-2|.|.|TRBJ2-5
TGTGCCAGCAGCTTATCACCGGTACAAGAGACCCAGTACTTC
CASSLSPVQETQYF
>TRBV3-1/TRBV3-2|.|.|TRBJ2-1
TGTGCCAGCAGCCCCGACAGCTACAATGAGCAGTTCTTC
CASSPDSYNEQFF
>TRBV28|once|.|TRBJ1-1
TGTGCCAGCAGTTTCTTAAATGGGCAGGGGAACACTGAAGCTTTCTTT
CASSFLNGQGNTEAFF
>TRBV28|once|.|TRBJ2-7
TGTGCCAGCAGGTCGAACAACCACGAGCAGTACTTC
CASRSNNHEQYF
>TRBV12-3/TRBV12-4|.|.|TRBJ2-5
TGTGCCAGCAGAGGGATATCAGGGGAGACCCAGTACTTC
CASRGISGETQYF
>TRBV28|.|TRBD1|TRBJ1-4
TGTGCCAGCTGCACGGGACAGGGCGGTGAAAAACTGTTTTTT
CASCTGQGGEKLFF
>TRBV9|.|TRBD2|TRBJ2-1
TGTGCCAGCAGCGTAGGCGGGGGGCTAGGGAATGAGCAGTTCTTC
CASSVGGGLGNEQFF
>TRBV18|.|.|TRBJ1-2
TGTGCCACCGTACTTCAGACAGCTTCCACTCGCTACACCTTC
CATVLQTASTRYTF
>TRBV30|.|TRBD2|TRBJ2-7
TGTGCCTGGAGTGTAACTAGCGGGGGGGCTTACGAGCAGTACTTC
CAWSVTSGGAYEQYF
>TRBV21-1|.|.|TRBJ2-7
TGTGCCAGCAGGCCTTACGCGGTTATCTACGAGCAGTACTTC
CASRPYAVIYEQYF
>TRBV7-2|.|TRBD1|TRBJ1-6
TGTGCCAGCAGCTTCAGGACAGGGGGGGGTAATTCACCCCTCCACTTT
CASSFRTGGGNSPLHF
>TRBV19|.|.|TRBJ1-2
TGTGCCAGTAGTATCCCCAGTTCTCCGATCTATGGCTACACCTTC
CASSIPSSPIYGYTF
>TRBV19|.|TRBD1|TRBJ1-5
TGTGCCAGTAGTATCGGACAGGGGGATAATCAGCCCCAGCATTTT
CASSIGQGDNQPQHF
>TRBV21-1|.|.|TRBJ2-7
TGTGCCAGCAGCAAACCCCGGACTAGCGGGCCGACCTACGAGCAGTACTTC
CASSKPRTSGPTYEQYF
>TRBV3-1/TRBV3-2|few|.|TRBJ2-6
TGTGCCAGCAGCCAAATGTTTAGTCGTTCTGGGGCCAACGTCCTGACTTTC
CASSQMFSRSGANVLTF
>TRBV6-5|.|.|TRBJ1-2
TGTGCCAGCAGTTACTCGGGCAGGGCTCCTCTTGGCTACACCTTC
CASSYSGRAPLGYTF
>TRBV30|.|TRBD1|TRBJ1-2
TGTGCCTGGAGTGCAAACGCCGGGACAGGGACCCGCTACACCTTC
CAWSANAGTGTRYTF
>TRBV7-7|.|TRBD1|TRBJ2-2
TGTGCTAGCAGCGTTGGACAGGGCACCGGGGAGCTGTTTTTT
CASSVGQGTGELFF
>TRBV6-6|.|TRBD1|TRBJ1-3
TGTGCCAGCAGTGGGGGACAGAACTCTGGAAACACCATATATTTT
CASSGGQNSGNTIYF
>TRBV6-5|.|.|TRBJ1-1
TGTGCCAGCAGGACCGGACATTCGGACACTGAAGCTTTCTTT
CASRTGHSDTEAFF
>TRBV6-5|.|.|TRBJ2-7
TGTGCCAGCAGCCTACTAGTCCAGCCCTACGAGCAGTACTTC
CASSLLVQPYEQYF
>TRBV7-9|once|.|TRBJ2-7
TGTGCCAGCAGCAGAGGCTGGGAGAACACCTACGAGCAGTACTTC
CASSRGWENTYEQYF
>TRBV6-5|.|TRBD2|TRBJ2-1
TGTGCCAGCAGTTACTTTGCGGGAGGCGCGGATGAGCAGTTCTTC
CASSYFAGGADEQFF
>TRBV6-2/TRBV6-3|.|.|TRBJ2-2
TGTGCCAGCAGTTACGAGATGACCGGGGGAACCGGGGAGCTGTTTTTT
CASSYEMTGGTGELFF
>TRBV28|.|.|TRBJ1-1
TGTGCCAGCAGTTCAGGAGGAGAGAACACTGAAGCTTTCTTT
CASSSGGENTEAFF
>TRBV9|.|TRBD1|TRBJ2-1
TGTGCCAGCACCCATCAAGGACGGACAGGGTCTCGGTGGTATGAGCAGTTCTTC
CASTHQGRTGSRWYEQFF
>TRBV15|.|.|TRBJ1-5
TGTGCCACCAGGGGGGATTCCCCGAGGGAGGGTAGCAATCAGCCCCAGCATTTT
CATRGDSPREGSNQPQHF
>TRBV9|once|.|TRBJ1-6
TGTGCCAGCAGCGTAGTTGACATTAATTCACCCCTCCACTTT
CASSVVDINSPLHF
>TRBV5-4|.|TRBD2|TRBJ2-7
TGTGCCAGCAGGACGGCGGGGGACCGCTACGAGCAGTACTTC
CASRTAGDRYEQYF
>TRBV6-2/TRBV6-3|.|.|TRBJ2-1
TGTGCCAGCAGTTCAGCCCCCCCGGGTTACAATGAGCAGTTCTTC
CASSSAPPGYNEQFF
>TRBV7-7|.|TRBD1|TRBJ2-2
TGTGCCAGCAGACAGGGGCACCATTCGAACACCGGGGAGCTGTTTTTT
CASRQGHHSNTGELFF
>TRBV18|.|TRBD1|TRBJ1-1
TGTGCCAGCTCACCCTCGGGACAGATGAACACTGAAGCTTTCTTT
CASSPSGQMNTEAFF
>TRBV28|once|TRBD2|TRBJ2-3
TGTGCCAGCAGCTCACCCATAGCGGGAGTTTATGCAGATACGCAGTATTTT
CASSSPIAGVYADTQYF
>TRBV18|.|TRBD2|TRBJ2-1
TGTGCCAGCTCACGACCAGCGGGGGGGCGTAATGAGCAGTTCTTC
CASSRPAGGRNEQFF
>TRBV9|.|.|TRBJ2-5
TGTGCCAGCAGCGTAAGGGGCTGGGAGACCCAGTACTTC
CASSVRGWETQYF
>TRBV7-9|.|.|TRBJ1-2
TGTGCCAGCAGCTTAGACATCAGGGGCAAATATGGCTACACCTTC
CASSLDIRGKYGYTF
>TRBV28|.|TRBD2|TRBJ2-7
TGTGCCAGCAGTTTACTAGCGGGAGATTCCTACGAGCAGTACTTC
CASSLLAGDSYEQYF
>TRBV7-2|.|TRBD2|TRBJ2-1
TGTGCCAGCAGCTTAGGACCGGGACTAGCGTGGAATGAGCAGTTCTTC
CASSLGPGLAWNEQFF
>TRBV28|.|.|TRBJ2-7
TGTGCCAGCAGTACGTCAACAGGGATCCACGAGCAGTACTTC
CASSTSTGIHEQYF
>TRBV2|.|.|TRBJ2-3
TGTGCCAGCAGTGAAGCTGGACAGACAACGCAGTATTTT
CASSEAGQTTQYF
>TRBV10-3|.|.|TRBJ2-7
TGTGCCATCAGTGAGCTTTGTCCGTGGGCCGGAGGAGAGGCACCGCGGGACGAGCAGTACTTC
CAISELCPWAGGEAPRDEQYF
>TRBV19|.|TRBD1|TRBJ1-1
TGTGCCAGTAGTCCCCGACAGGGACTCACTGAAGCTTTCTTT
CASSPRQGLTEAFF
>TRBV15|.|.|TRBJ1-3
TGTGCCACCAGCAGAGATTCCAGCGCTACCTCTGGAAACACCATATATTTT
CATSRDSSATSGNTIYF
>TRBV29-1|.|TRBD1|TRBJ2-7
TGCAGCGTTATAGGGGACAGGGGACCCGAGCAGTACTTC
CSVIGDRGPEQYF
>TRBV7-9|.|TRBD2|TRBJ2-2
TGTGCCAGCAGTCTAGCCAGCGGGGGAGTCAACACCGGGGAGCTGTTTTTT
CASSLASGGVNTGELFF
>TRBV27|.|TRBD1|TRBJ2-7
TGTGCCAGCAGTTTACAGGGGGACACCTACGAGCAGTACTTC
CASSLQGDTYEQYF
>TRBV24-1|.|TRBD1|TRBJ2-1
TGTGCCACCAGTGGAAAAGGGGGCGACTACAATGAGCAGTTCTTC
CATSGKGGDYNEQFF
>TRBV25-1|.|.|TRBJ2-5
TGTGCCAGCAGTGACCCCGGGGGAATGGAGACCCAGTACTTC
CASSDPGGMETQYF
>TRBV6-5|.|.|TRBJ1-5
TGTGCCAGCTCAACAGGGAGCAATCAGCCCCAGCATTTT
CASSTGSNQPQHF
>TRBV24-1|.|.|TRBJ1-3
TGTGCCACCAGTGACCCTACAGGGTCTGGAAACACCATATATTTT
CATSDPTGSGNTIYF
>TRBV30|.|TRBD2|TRBJ2-2
TGTGCCTGGAGTGGCGGGAGTGGTACCGGGGAGCTGTTTTTT
CAWSGGSGTGELFF
>TRBV30|.|TRBD2|TRBJ2-7
TGTGCCTCGCTCGGGGAGGGGAGGTACGAGCAGTACTTC
CASLGEGRYEQYF
>TRBV24-1|.|TRBD1|TRBJ1-2
TGTGCCACCAGTGATCCCGGGACAGGGGACGGCTACACCTTC
CATSDPGTGDGYTF
>TRBV30|.|TRBD1|TRBJ1-5
TGTGCCTGGAGCGGGGGTACAGGGGACAATCAGCCCCAGCATTTT
CAWSGGTGDNQPQHF
>TRBV4-3|.|.|TRBJ2-5
TGCGCCAGCAGCCATCGATTGTCGGGGGAGACCCAGTACTTC
CASSHRLSGETQYF
>TRBV19|.|TRBD2|TRBJ2-2
TGTGCCAGTTACTCGCCGGGACTAGCGACCGGGGAGCTGTTTTTT
CASYSPGLATGELFF
>TRBV19|once|.|TRBJ1-2
TGTGCCAGTACCGGATTTTCCCCCGGGGACTATGGCTACACCTTC
CASTGFSPGDYGYTF
>TRBV4-3|.|.|TRBJ1-2
TGCGCCAGCAGCCAACGTGAAGGGGAAGGCTACACCTTC
CASSQREGEGYTF
>TRBV2|.|TRBD1|TRBJ1-1
TGTGCCAGCAGCTACTATGGGACAGATGACCCCTACGGAGCTTTCTTT
CASSYYGTDDPYGAFF
>TRBV7-2|.|TRBD2|TRBJ2-3
TGTGCCAGCAGCTTATCCGGGACTAGCACCACAGATACGCAGTATTTT
CASSLSGTSTTDTQYF